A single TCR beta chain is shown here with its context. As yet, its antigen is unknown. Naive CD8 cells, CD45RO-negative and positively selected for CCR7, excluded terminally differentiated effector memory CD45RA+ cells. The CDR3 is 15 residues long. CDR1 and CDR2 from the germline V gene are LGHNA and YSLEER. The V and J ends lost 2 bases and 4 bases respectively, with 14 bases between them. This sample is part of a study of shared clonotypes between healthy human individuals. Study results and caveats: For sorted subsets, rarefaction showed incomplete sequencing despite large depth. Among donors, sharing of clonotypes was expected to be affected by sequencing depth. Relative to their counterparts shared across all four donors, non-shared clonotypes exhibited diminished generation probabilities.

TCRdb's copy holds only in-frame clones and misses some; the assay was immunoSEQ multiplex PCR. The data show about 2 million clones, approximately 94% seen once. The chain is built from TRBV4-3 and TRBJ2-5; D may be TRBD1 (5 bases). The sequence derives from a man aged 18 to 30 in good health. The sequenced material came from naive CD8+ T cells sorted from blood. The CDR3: CASSQTIRGAETQYF. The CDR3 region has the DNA TGCGCCAGCAGCCAAACCATACGTGGGGCAGAGACCCAGTACTTC.